This T cell receptor beta chain was recovered during a study of blood T cell repertoires in COVID-19. At the level of the study: The origin of the acute and convalescent COVID-19 samples was the United States, Italy and Spain. PBMCs, B-cell-depleted T cells, or T cells were the source of the cDNA or gDNA that made up the material.

Generated by immunoSEQ multiplex PCR, the TCRdb table keeps only in-frame clones and is missing some. The table has about 270,000 clones, roughly 90% seen once. The study recruited people aged about 18 to 90 years across under 25 US areas. This clone was recorded once. V was clipped by 3 bases and J by 4 bases; unmatched bases: 5. The germline V gene encodes CDR1 SGHAT and CDR2 FQDESV (reference sequence). The CDR3 covers 14 residues. This receptor was taken from a middle-aged woman with acute COVID-19. This chain joins TRBV11-1 and TRBJ2-7; 8 bases fit TRBD1. Sequenced material: PBMCs or T cells enriched from blood (not recorded which). CDR3 DNA sequence: TGTGCCAGCAGCTTTGGACAGGGAGGTTACGAGCAGTACTTC. It specifies CASSFGQGGYEQYF.